This T cell receptor beta chain was profiled in a study of technical replicates of blood from a few donors. Here immunoSEQ multiplex PCR was the method, and the copy in TCRdb shows in-frame clones only, minus some. This table has tens of thousands of clones, nearly 98% appearing once. Trimming cost V 6 bases and J 2 bases; bases outside gene matches: 10. The germline CDR1 and CDR2 sequences are MNHEY and SVGAGI. The CDR3 has 15 amino acids. Sequencing was performed on T cells isolated from PBMCs. This clonotype originated in a human donor in good health. The chain is built from TRBV6-5 and TRBJ2-7; 7 bases align to TRBD2. CDR3 in amino acids: CASRYASGSTYEQYF. The CDR3 DNA reads TGTGCCAGCAGGTACGCTAGCGGATCGACCTACGAGCAGTACTTC.